The 10 T cell receptor beta chains below were found in one sample sequenced in a study of control samples from healthy donors and cancer patients. Sequenced by immunoSEQ multiplex PCR; TCRdb stores in-frame clones only, minus some. This sample has 100,000 to 150,000 clones; around 92% occur once, and the top ten carry approximately 0.58%. Sequenced input: PBMCs. These receptors came from a man older than 75 with head and neck cancer.

V and J are TRBV29-1 and TRBJ2-1; 8 bases map to TRBD2. There are 12 residues in the CDR3. Trimming took 4 bases from V and 8 from J; bases not matched to a gene: 4. Germline values: CDR1 SQVTM, CDR2 ANQGSEA. CDR3 region: CSVASSGYEQFF. CDR3 in DNA: TGCAGCGTTGCTTCTAGCGGGTATGAGCAGTTCTTC.

Worth noting for this clone: Other DNA sequences in this sample translate to the same CDR3. This chain uses TRBV7-9 with TRBJ1-2; no clear D gene. Trimming shortened V by 2 bases and J by 0 bases, and 10 bases separated the two germline ends. Looked up from germline, CDR1 is SEHNR and CDR2 is FQNEAQ (reference sequence). This CDR3 comprises 15 residues. CDR3 in amino acids: CASSLSPGANYGYTF. The CDR3 DNA follows: TGTGCCAGCAGCTTAAGTCCGGGAGCTAACTATGGCTACACCTTC. The entire variable domain, with the rest obtained from reference TRBV7-9 and TRBJ1-2, is as follows: DTGVSQNPRHKITKRGQNVTFRCDPISEHNRLYWYRQTLGQGPEFLTYFQNEAQLEKSRLLSDRFSAERPKGSFSTLEIQRTEQGDSAMYLCASSLSPGANYGYTFGSGTRLTVV.

The chain combines TRBV5-4 with TRBJ2-7; D is unresolved. V was clipped by 0 bases and J by 5 bases, with 12 bases between them. Germline V gives CDR1 SGHNT, CDR2 YYREEE (reference sequence). The CDR3 covers 14 residues. The CDR3 bases are TGTGCCAGCAGCTTGGTCTCCGCTCAGGACGAGCAGTACTTC. Its protein is CASSLVSAQDEQYF.

V is TRBV5-1 and J is TRBJ2-2; 7 positions match TRBD2. V was clipped by 0 bases and J by 4 bases; unmatched bases: 6. The germline gives CDR1 SGHRS, CDR2 YFSETQ. This CDR3 region has 16 residues. The CDR3 nucleotides read TGCGCCAGCAGCTTGGAACCGGGGGGAGGCACCGGGGAGCTGTTTTTT. It codes for CASSLEPGGGTGELFF.

The chain is built from TRBV7-9 and TRBJ2-5, with D possibly matching TRBD1 (6 bases). The length of the CDR3 is 18 residues. CDR1 is SEHNR and CDR2 is FQNEAQ in the germline V gene (reference sequence). The ends were cut back, 4 bases at V and 0 bases at J, with 21 bases in the middle. CDR3 sequence (DNA): TGTGCCAGCAGCTCTAGTCGCCGGGACATAACGTACCAAGAGACCCAGTACTTC. Its translation: CASSSSRRDITYQETQYF.

The chain recombines TRBV3-1 (or the pseudogene TRBV3-2) with TRBJ2-2; the match to TRBD2 covers 12 bases. The CDR3 is 14 amino acids. Germline V gives CDR1 LGHDT, CDR2 YNNKEL (reference sequence). Trimming removed 4 bases from V and 7 bases from J; junction bases left unmatched: 1. Written as DNA, the CDR3 is TGTGCCAGCAGCCGACTAGCGGGAGACGGGGAGCTGTTTTTT. This encodes CASSRLAGDGELFF.

This clone was seen just once. The CDR3 DNA reads TGTGCCAGCAGACTGACAGGGGGAGCTTCTGGAAACACCATATATTTT. This translates into CASRLTGGASGNTIYF. J is TRBJ1-3 and V is TRBV2, with 9 bases matching TRBD1. V gave up 6 bases and J gave up 1 base; unmatched junction bases: 7. Germline values: CDR1 SNHLY, CDR2 FYNNEI. This CDR3 is built from 16 residues.

The V gene is TRBV12-3 or TRBV12-4, the J gene TRBJ2-1; D not resolved. The V and J ends lost 6 bases and 4 bases respectively, with 7 bases between them. CDR3 size: 12 residues. The CDR3 region has the DNA TGTGCCAGCAGCCAAACTTACAATGAGCAGTTCTTC. Translated: CASSQTYNEQFF.

This clone showed up just a few times. The gene calls are TRBV5-1 and TRBJ2-6, with D maybe TRBD2 (5 bases). The germline gives CDR1 SGHRS, CDR2 YFSETQ. The length of the CDR3 is 16 residues. V lost 1 base and J 0 bases, leaving 8 bases between the germline ends. DNA for the CDR3: TGCGCCAGCAGCTTGCGGGAAATCTCTGGGGCCAACGTCCTGACTTTC. It specifies CASSLREISGANVLTF.

V and J are TRBV5-1 and TRBJ2-5; the match to TRBD2 covers 7 bases. The CDR3 has 14 residues. The V gene end was trimmed by 0 bases and the J gene end by 4 bases; junction bases not matched to a gene: 3. Germline V CDR1 and CDR2: SGHRS, YFSETQ. CDR3 loop: CASSLGDYSETQYF. In DNA, the CDR3 is TGCGCCAGCAGCTTGGGGGACTATTCAGAGACCCAGTACTTC. The variable domain in full, with the rest retrieved from reference TRBV5-1 and TRBJ2-5, is KAGVTQTPRYLIKTRGQQVTLSCSPISGHRSVSWYQQTPGQGLQFLFEYFSETQRNKGNFPGRFSGRQFSNSRSEMNVSTLELGDSALYLCASSLGDYSETQYFGPGTRLLVL.